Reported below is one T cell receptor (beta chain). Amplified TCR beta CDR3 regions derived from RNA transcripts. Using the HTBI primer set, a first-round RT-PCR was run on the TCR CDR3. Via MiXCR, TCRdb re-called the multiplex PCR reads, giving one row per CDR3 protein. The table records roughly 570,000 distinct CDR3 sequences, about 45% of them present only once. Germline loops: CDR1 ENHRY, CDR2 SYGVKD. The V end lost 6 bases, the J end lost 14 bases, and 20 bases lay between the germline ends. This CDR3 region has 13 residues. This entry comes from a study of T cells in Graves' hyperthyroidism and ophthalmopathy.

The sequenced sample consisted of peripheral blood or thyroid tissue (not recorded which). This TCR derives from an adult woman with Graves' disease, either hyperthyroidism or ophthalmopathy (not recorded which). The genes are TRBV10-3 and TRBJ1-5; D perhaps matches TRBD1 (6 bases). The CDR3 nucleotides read TGTGCCATCAGGCCCCGGGGGCCATCGGGGGAGCATTTT. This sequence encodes CAIRPRGPSGEHF.